Listed below are T cell receptor beta chains from one sample, sequenced in a study of shared clonotypes between healthy human individuals. The repertoire was sequenced with immunoSEQ multiplex PCR; TCRdb's copy has only in-frame clones and lacks some. The profile shows 950,000 to 1,300,000 clones, more than 65% of them singletons. Specimen: memory CD4+ T cells sorted from blood. The receptors originated from a man aged 18 to 29 in good health. The CDR3 runs from the conserved cysteine through the conserved F or W. Fields, in order: D gene, clone size, J gene, V gene, CDR3 protein, CDR3 DNA. D genes are given only for firm matches. Only part of the rows carry a size: once, few, many, or a class if the clone is expanded.

>-|-|TRBJ1-2|TRBV10-2
CASSQGGGYGYTF
TGCGCCAGCTCCCAGGGAGGGGGCTATGGCTACACCTTC
>-|-|TRBJ1-1|TRBV7-2
CASSYGVEIEAFF
TGTGCCAGCAGCTATGGGGTTGAGATTGAAGCTTTCTTT
>-|-|TRBJ2-7|TRBV18
CASSPQGGGNFPHEQYF
TGTGCCAGCTCGCCCCAAGGAGGGGGAAATTTCCCCCACGAGCAGTACTTC
>TRBD1|-|TRBJ1-2|TRBV2
CASRATGDYGYTF
TGTGCCAGCAGAGCGACAGGGGACTATGGCTACACCTTC
>TRBD1|-|TRBJ2-1|TRBV18
CASSPTTGDNEQFF
TGTGCCAGCTCACCAACTACAGGGGACAATGAGCAGTTCTTC
>-|-|TRBJ2-5|TRBV20-1
CSARGRETQYF
TGCAGTGCTAGGGGTCGTGAGACCCAGTACTTC
>-|-|TRBJ2-5|TRBV11-3
CASSQSSVWGTQYF
TGTGCCAGCAGCCAGAGCAGCGTCTGGGGGACCCAGTACTTC
>TRBD1|-|TRBJ2-2|TRBV19
CASRGGGSNTGELFF
TGTGCCAGCAGAGGGGGCGGGTCCAACACCGGGGAGCTGTTTTTT
>-|-|TRBJ1-3|TRBV7-6
CASSLAPLNSGNTIYF
TGTGCCAGCAGCTTAGCCCCCCTCAACTCTGGAAACACCATATATTTT
>TRBD2|-|TRBJ2-5|TRBV11-3
CASSSRAGPQETQYF
TGTGCCAGCAGCTCCCGAGCGGGACCCCAAGAGACCCAGTACTTC
>-|-|TRBJ1-1|TRBV18
CASSPDSVRNTEAFF
TGTGCCAGCTCACCGGACAGTGTTAGGAACACTGAAGCTTTCTTT
>TRBD1|once|TRBJ2-2|TRBV19
CASSPQGAATGELFF
TGTGCCAGTAGTCCTCAGGGGGCAGCCACCGGGGAGCTGTTTTTT
>TRBD1|-|TRBJ1-6|TRBV23-1
CASSPRPGQGYSPLHF
TGCGCCAGCAGTCCCCGGCCGGGACAGGGGTATTCACCCCTCCACTTT
>-|-|TRBJ2-7|TRBV4-1
CAGGIDEQYF
TGCGCCGGTGGCATCGACGAGCAGTACTTC